This section outlines one T cell receptor (beta chain) sequence together with its context. The entry originates in a study of blood T cell repertoires in COVID-19. Generated by immunoSEQ multiplex PCR, the TCRdb table keeps only in-frame clones and is missing some. The sample contains some 300,000 clones, 90% of which appear only once. The germline V gene has CDR1 SGHTA and CDR2 FQGNSA. Trimming cost V 2 bases and J 3 bases, with 8 bases left between them. The CDR3 covers 13 residues. The sample taken for sequencing was peripheral blood. The clonotype comes from a woman in her forties with COVID-19, enrolled during active disease. The rearrangement joins TRBV7-2 to TRBJ2-7; a possible D gene is TRBD2 (5 bases). In DNA, the CDR3 is TGTGCCAGCAGCTTAAGGGAGCTCTACGAGCAGTACTTC. Amino acid sequence: CASSLRELYEQYF.